This TCR beta chain was retrieved from a study of cytomegalovirus exposure and HLA in healthy donors. It was with 60 Vbeta and 13 Jbeta primers that the PCR ran. Repertoires were generated with immunoSEQ multiplex PCR, while TCRdb's copy carries only in-frame clones and drops some. The sample table sets out some 200,000 clones. Trimming shortened V by 3 bases and J by 2 bases, and 14 bases separated the two germline ends. This CDR3 comprises 15 residues. Germline-derived CDR1 and CDR2 are SGHRS and YFSETQ. The sequenced sample was PBMCs. The rearrangement joins TRBV5-1 to TRBJ1-1; maybe TRBD1 (6 bases). This receptor was taken from a man aged 25 to 45 in good health and CMV-seronegative. CDR3 nucleotide sequence: TGCGCCAGCAGCTCGTCGGCAGGGGCTAACACTGAAGCTTTCTTT. Its protein product is CASSSSAGANTEAFF. The full variable domain, rest sourced from reference TRBV5-1 and TRBJ1-1, is KAGVTQTPRYLIKTRGQQVTLSCSPISGHRSVSWYQQTPGQGLQFLFEYFSETQRNKGNFPGRFSGRQFSNSRSEMNVSTLELGDSALYLCASSSSAGANTEAFFGQGTRLTVV.